This entry lists 31 T cell receptor beta chains sequenced from one sample in a study of CD8+ T cells in alopecia areata. Sequencing used cDNA as its template, made by extracting RNA and reverse transcribing it. The protocol was immunoSEQ multiplex PCR, while the TCRdb copy is restricted to in-frame clones and leaves out a portion. The profile covers around 140,000 clones, with about 59% appearing a single time and roughly 15% taken by the ten largest. The treatment is: oral pan-JAK inhibitor, 5-10 mg twice daily. The sequencing here drew on CD8+ T cells sorted from blood, taken at week 4, from a patient treated with tofacitinib. The receptors derive from a human donor with alopecia areata.

The chain carries TRBV27 and TRBJ1-1; weak D call: TRBD1 (5 bases). CDR1 MNHEY and CDR2 SMNVEV come from the germline V gene (reference sequence). The ends were cut back, 5 bases at V and 4 bases at J, with 14 bases in the middle. CDR3 length: 14 residues. The DNA for the CDR3 is TGTGCCAGCAGTGGGGCGGGACGGAGCACTGAAGCTTTCTTT. This encodes CASSGAGRSTEAFF.

V gene TRBV30 combines with J gene TRBJ1-1; no clear D. This CDR3 has 11 residues. From germline, CDR1 is GTSNPN and CDR2 SVGIG (reference sequence). V was shortened by 4 bases and J by 8 bases, with 11 bases between the two germline ends. This CDR3 is CAWTWESEAFF. The CDR3 DNA reads TGTGCCTGGACGTGGGAAAGCGAAGCTTTCTTT.

The chain has TRBV6-5 and TRBJ2-5; unclear D gene. Germline V gene lookup returns CDR1 MNHEY and CDR2 SVGAGI. The CDR3 loop spans 16 amino acids. V was trimmed by 0 bases and J by 3 bases, leaving 14 bases between them. In nucleotides, the CDR3 is TGTGCCAGCAGTTACTCGGTGGGTTCAGGAAAAGAGACCCAGTACTTC. Its translation is CASSYSVGSGKETQYF.

The rearrangement links TRBV9 to TRBJ1-1; 9 positions agree with TRBD1. From germline, CDR1 is SGDLS and CDR2 YYNGEE. Trimming at V came to 4 bases and at J to 5 bases, leaving 3 bases not matched to a gene. This CDR3 comprises 13 residues. Here the CDR3 reads CASSPGTGTEAFF. The CDR3 DNA reads as TGTGCCAGCAGCCCAGGGACAGGGACTGAAGCTTTCTTT.

There are a few counts of this clone. This chain uses TRBV15 with TRBJ2-3; possibly TRBD1 for D (6 bases). Trimming shortened V by 3 bases and J by 0 bases, and 16 bases separated the two germline ends. Looked up from germline, CDR1 is LNHNV and CDR2 is YYDKDF (reference sequence). The CDR3 totals 17 residues. Here the CDR3 DNA reads TGTGCCACCAGCAGCATACAGGGACCATTAAGCACAGATACGCAGTATTTT. Its protein is CATSSIQGPLSTDTQYF.

There are a few counts of this clone. The J gene is TRBJ1-4, the V gene TRBV6-6; no clear D gene. V lost 5 bases to trimming and J lost 0 bases, with 10 bases between them. Per the germline V gene, CDR1 is MNHNY and CDR2 is SVGAGI (reference sequence). This CDR3 spans 15 amino acids. CDR3 nucleotide sequence: TGTGCCAGCAGTCCTTCCCGATCAACTAATGAAAAACTGTTTTTT. It translates to CASSPSRSTNEKLFF.

The J gene is TRBJ2-1, the V gene TRBV5-6; no firm D call. V was pared by 3 bases and J by 5 bases, with 9 bases between. Germline loops: CDR1 SGHDT, CDR2 YYEEEE. The length of the CDR3 is 13 residues. The CDR3 DNA is TGTGCCAGCAGCTCGAATTTGCACAATGAGCAGTTCTTC. Residues: CASSSNLHNEQFF.

The chain uses TRBV7-2 and TRBJ2-7; D uncertain. Trimming took off 1 base at V and 4 bases at J, with 8 bases between the two ends. Germline values: CDR1 SGHTA, CDR2 FQGNSA. This CDR3 contains 13 residues. The CDR3 protein is CASSLVSEYEQYF. CDR3 bases: TGTGCCAGCAGCTTAGTTTCGGAGTACGAGCAGTACTTC. Full variable domain (remainder filled in from reference TRBV7-2 and TRBJ2-7): GAGVSQSPSNKVTEKGKDVELRCDPISGHTALYWYRQSLGQGLEFLIYFQGNSAPDKSGLPSDRFSAERTGGSVSTLTIQRTQQEDSAVYLCASSLVSEYEQYFGPGTRLTVT.

The rearrangement uses TRBV27 and TRBJ2-2; D gene uncertain. The V and J ends lost 3 bases and 5 bases respectively, with 13 bases between them. Germline V gene sequence: CDR1 MNHEY, CDR2 SMNVEV (reference sequence). This CDR3 is built from 15 residues. CDR3 sequence (DNA): TGTGCCAGCAGTTTCGGCCGGGCTGGGACCGGGGAGCTGTTTTTT. This encodes CASSFGRAGTGELFF.

This rearrangement joins TRBV2 to TRBJ2-3, with 7 positions matching TRBD2. The CDR3 extends over 15 amino acids. Germline V gene data show CDR1 as SNHLY and CDR2 as FYNNEI. The J segment lost 5 bases and the V segment lost 0 bases, leaving 5 bases of the junction unmatched. The CDR3 coding sequence is TGTGCCAGCAGTGAAGCGCTAGCGGAAGAAGATACGCAGTATTTT. Encoded protein: CASSEALAEEDTQYF.

The chain links TRBV2 to TRBJ2-1; D not certain. Looked up from germline, CDR1 is SNHLY and CDR2 is FYNNEI. Trimming shortened V by 3 bases and J by 4 bases, and 10 bases separated the two germline ends. The CDR3 length is 14 residues. CDR3 DNA: TGTGCCAGCAGTGACGAGACACAGTACAATGAGCAGTTCTTC. Translated, it gives CASSDETQYNEQFF.

The gene calls are TRBV7-2 and TRBJ2-3; D not certain. The germline gives CDR1 SGHTA, CDR2 FQGNSA. Trimming left V 0 bases short and J 2 bases short, with 18 bases between. The CDR3 has 18 residues. In DNA, the CDR3 is TGTGCCAGCAGCTTAGCAAACAAAGGCGAGGCCCTCACAGATACGCAGTATTTT. It codes for CASSLANKGEALTDTQYF. Full variable domain (remainder filled in from reference TRBV7-2 and TRBJ2-3): GAGVSQSPSNKVTEKGKDVELRCDPISGHTALYWYRQSLGQGLEFLIYFQGNSAPDKSGLPSDRFSAERTGGSVSTLTIQRTQQEDSAVYLCASSLANKGEALTDTQYFGPGTRLTVL.

The rearrangement links TRBV29-1 to TRBJ2-1; a weak D match, TRBD1 (6 bases). The V end was cut by 6 bases, the J end by 6 bases, with 24 bases between. The length of the CDR3 is 16 residues. Germline V gene sequence: CDR1 SQVTM, CDR2 ANQGSEA. The CDR3, as DNA: TGCAGCGTGAGAGGTGGGCAGGGGCGAGAATTCAATGAGCAGTTCTTC. Protein: CSVRGGQGREFNEQFF.

This clone has a single count. This sequence joins TRBV6-6 and TRBJ1-2; D gene ambiguous. V lost 6 bases, J lost 9 bases, and 20 bases lay in between. The germline gives CDR1 MNHNY, CDR2 SVGAGI (reference sequence). The CDR3 runs to 14 residues. Written as DNA, the CDR3 is TGTGCCAGCAGCCCGTCTTGGAGGGATACCAGCTACACCTTC. Amino acids: CASSPSWRDTSYTF.

V and J are TRBV27 and TRBJ2-7; 7 positions match TRBD1. The germline V gene encodes CDR1 MNHEY and CDR2 SMNVEV (reference sequence). The CDR3 contains 16 residues. J lost 2 bases, V lost 3 bases, and 10 bases had no gene match. The DNA for the CDR3 is TGTGCCAGCAGTTTGATCCCTAGGGACAGCCCCTACGAGCAGTACTTC. Its protein is CASSLIPRDSPYEQYF.

This clone has just a few counts. The chain joins TRBV7-8 to TRBJ2-7; no reliable D call. Germline assignment: CDR1 SGHVS and CDR2 FQNEAQ. The CDR3 length is 16 residues. V lost 1 base to trimming and J lost 1 base, with 14 bases between them. In nucleotides, the CDR3 is TGTGCCAGCAGCTTAGACCAGTCTAAACCTTCCTACGAGCAGTACTTC. It encodes CASSLDQSKPSYEQYF. The whole variable domain, filled in from reference TRBV7-8 and TRBJ2-7, reads GAGVSQSPRYKVAKRGQDVALRCDPISGHVSLFWYQQALGQGPEFLTYFQNEAQLDKSGLPSDRFFAERPEGSVSTLKIQRTQQEDSAVYLCASSLDQSKPSYEQYFGPGTRLTVT.

This chain links TRBV30 with TRBJ2-1; 9 bases align to TRBD2. CDR1 and CDR2 (germline): GTSNPN, SVGIG (reference sequence). V trimming: 5 bases; J trimming: 14 bases; junction bases outside the gene matches: 7. This CDR3 spans 11 amino acids. The CDR3 bases are TGTGCCTGGCTTAGCGGGGGCCAAAAGTTCTTC. Protein sequence: CAWLSGGQKFF.

The chain uses TRBV7-3 and TRBJ2-2; 8 positions match TRBD2. The germline CDR1 and CDR2 sequences are SGHTA and FQGTGA. V shed 5 bases, J shed 4 bases, and the junction held 6 bases outside the gene matches. This CDR3 comprises 15 residues. The CDR3 here is CASSLLAGGTGELFF. CDR3 nucleotide sequence: TGTGCCAGCAGCCTTCTTGCGGGGGGCACCGGGGAGCTGTTTTTT. Full variable domain (remainder filled in from reference TRBV7-3 and TRBJ2-2): GAGVSQTPSNKVTEKGKYVELRCDPISGHTALYWYRQSLGQGPEFLIYFQGTGAADDSGLPNDRFFAVRPEGSVSTLKIQRTERGDSAVYLCASSLLAGGTGELFFGEGSRLTVL.

This clone was counted a single time. The rearrangement joins TRBV6-6 to TRBJ1-5; no definite D call. V was shortened by 1 base and J by 0 bases, with 7 bases between the two germline ends. CDR1 is MNHNY and CDR2 is SVGAGI in the germline V gene (reference sequence). The CDR3 contains 15 residues. CDR3 amino acids: CASSYWEDSNQPQHF. CDR3 nucleotides: TGTGCCAGCAGTTACTGGGAGGATAGCAATCAGCCCCAGCATTTT.

This clone was seen only a few times. The genes are TRBV29-1 and TRBJ2-7, with 7 bases aligning to TRBD1. CDR1 is SQVTM, CDR2 ANQGSEA, per germline. J lost 6 bases, V lost 3 bases, and 5 bases had no gene match. The CDR3 consists of 12 residues. In DNA, the CDR3 is TGCAGCGTTGACACAGGGGAGCCCGAGCAGTACTTC. Translating it yields CSVDTGEPEQYF.

The rearrangement joins TRBV7-9 to TRBJ2-3; D is perhaps TRBD2 (5 bases). The length of the CDR3 is 15 residues. The germline V gene has CDR1 SEHNR and CDR2 FQNEAQ (reference sequence). V was clipped by 5 bases and J by 4 bases, with 16 bases between them. This CDR3 is CASSMDSTIADTQYF. The CDR3 nucleotides read TGTGCCAGCAGCATGGACTCCACAATAGCAGATACGCAGTATTTT. Together with reference TRBV7-9 and TRBJ2-3, the CDR3 gives the full variable domain: DTGVSQNPRHKITKRGQNVTFRCDPISEHNRLYWYRQTLGQGPEFLTYFQNEAQLEKSRLLSDRFSAERPKGSFSTLEIQRTEQGDSAMYLCASSMDSTIADTQYFGPGTRLTVL.

Only a few counts were recorded for this clone. The genes are TRBV19 and TRBJ2-7; D perhaps matches TRBD1 (6 bases). Trimming removed 6 bases from V and 0 bases from J, with 18 bases in between. Germline V CDR1 and CDR2: LNHDA, SQIVND (reference sequence). The CDR3 is 16 amino acids. CDR3 sequence (DNA): TGTGCCAGTAGGAAAGATTGGACAGAGAGCTCCTACGAGCAGTACTTC. Its protein product is CASRKDWTESSYEQYF.

V is TRBV5-6 and J is TRBJ1-2; D may be TRBD1 (5 bases). The CDR3 runs to 15 residues. Germline CDR1 reads SGHDT; CDR2 reads YYEEEE. The V gene lost 5 bases and the J gene lost 1 base, with 15 bases spanning the gap. The CDR3 DNA follows: TGTGCCAGCAGGCCGACAGAAAATTTTAACTATGGCTACACCTTC. Its translation: CASRPTENFNYGYTF.

This chain links TRBV15 with TRBJ2-2; D is undetermined. The V gene's germline CDR1 is LNHNV and CDR2 YYDKDF (reference sequence). V was shortened by 1 base and J by 2 bases, with 8 bases between the two germline ends. The CDR3 is made up of 15 amino acids. The CDR3 reads CATSRGWSNTGELFF. Here the CDR3 DNA reads TGTGCCACCAGCAGAGGATGGTCTAACACCGGGGAGCTGTTTTTT.

The chain carries TRBV29-1 and TRBJ2-7; D is unresolved. CDR3 length: 15 amino acids. Trimming removed 0 bases from V and 5 bases from J, with 17 bases in between. Germline-derived CDR1 and CDR2 are SQVTM and ANQGSEA. The chain's CDR3 is CSVEDDRSVVHEQYF. The CDR3 DNA sequence: TGCAGCGTTGAAGATGACCGCTCCGTAGTCCACGAGCAGTACTTC.

This CDR3 is CASSLESLTGGSPLHF. The DNA for the CDR3 is TGTGCCAGCAGCTTAGAAAGCCTTACCGGCGGTTCACCCCTCCACTTT. The V and J genes are TRBV7-8 and TRBJ1-6; D call uncertain. The length of the CDR3 is 16 residues. Trimming cost V 1 base and J 9 bases, with 16 bases left between them. CDR1 is SGHVS, CDR2 FQNEAQ, per germline.

The chain has TRBV2 and TRBJ2-3; no firm D call. CDR3 length: 15 residues. Germline V gives CDR1 SNHLY, CDR2 FYNNEI. V was clipped by 6 bases and J by 5 bases, with 18 bases between them. The CDR3 sequence is CASRQSGRVRDTQYF. CDR3 nucleotide sequence: TGTGCCAGCAGACAGTCCGGCCGGGTTAGAGATACGCAGTATTTT.

This clone was seen a few times. The chain uses TRBV23-1 and TRBJ1-1; TRBD1 might be the D (5 bases). TRBV23-1 is an open reading frame whose function is uncertain. Trimming left V 0 bases short and J 1 base short, with 15 bases between. The CDR3 consists of 17 residues. For the CDR3, the DNA is TGCGCCAGCAGTCAATCGGGGACGACCGACAGGAACACTGAAGCTTTCTTT. Translation gives CASSQSGTTDRNTEAFF.

The rearrangement links TRBV5-1 to TRBJ2-1; 13 nucleotides align to TRBD2. Trimming took 3 bases from V and 6 from J; bases not matched to a gene: 6. The germline CDR1 and CDR2 sequences are SGHRS and YFSETQ. This CDR3 comprises 16 residues. The CDR3 is CASSWKLAGGSNEQFF. CDR3 coding DNA: TGCGCCAGCAGCTGGAAACTAGCGGGGGGGTCCAATGAGCAGTTCTTC. The full variable domain, completed using reference TRBV5-1 and TRBJ2-1, is KAGVTQTPRYLIKTRGQQVTLSCSPISGHRSVSWYQQTPGQGLQFLFEYFSETQRNKGNFPGRFSGRQFSNSRSEMNVSTLELGDSALYLCASSWKLAGGSNEQFFGPGTRLTVL.

This clone was seen only a few times. V and J are TRBV19 and TRBJ2-1; 9 positions agree with TRBD2. Germline-derived CDR1 and CDR2 are LNHDA and SQIVND (reference sequence). The ends lost 0 bases at V and 1 base at J; junction bases unmatched: 13. The CDR3 loop spans 20 amino acids. The CDR3 region has the DNA TGTGCCAGTAGTATAGATCTGGAAAGCGGGGGGATCGGATCCTACAATGAGCAGTTCTTC. Translating it yields CASSIDLESGGIGSYNEQFF.

In its sample, this clone was seen a few times. The chain carries TRBV4-1 and TRBJ1-3, with D uncertain. Germline V lookup: CDR1 MGHRA, CDR2 YSYEKL. V was pared by 2 bases and J by 3 bases, with 8 bases between. This CDR3 is 14 amino acids long. The CDR3 sequence is CASSQPGFGNTIYF. CDR3 nucleotides: TGCGCCAGCAGCCAACCGGGATTTGGAAACACCATATATTTT.